These 30 T cell receptor beta chains share one sample of origin, sequenced in a study of shared clonotypes between healthy human individuals. The repertoire was sequenced with immunoSEQ multiplex PCR; TCRdb's copy has only in-frame clones and lacks some. This table holds nearly 2 million clones, approximately 94% found once. Naivety among CD8 cells was defined by CD45RO negativity and positive CCR7 selection, thereby excluding terminally differentiated effector memory CD45RA+ cells. The sequenced sample consisted of naive CD8+ T cells sorted from blood. These receptor sequences come from a man in his late teens or twenties in good health.

The chain carries TRBV5-4 and TRBJ1-2, with a weak D call TRBD1 (5 bases). CDR1 is SGHNT, CDR2 YYREEE, per germline (reference sequence). This CDR3 has 16 amino acids. Trimming removed 5 bases from V and 4 bases from J, with 21 bases in between. DNA of the CDR3: TGTGCCAGCAGGTCGGGGCCCGCCTTATTGGGCTATGGCTACACCTTC. Translation: CASRSGPALLGYGYTF.

V usage is TRBV27 and J usage is TRBJ2-2; 13 bases map to TRBD2. Germline lookup yields CDR1 MNHEY and CDR2 SMNVEV (reference sequence). Trimming cost V 2 bases and J 7 bases; bases outside gene matches: 7. The CDR3 totals 17 residues. The chain's CDR3 is CASSLIGTSGIHGELFF. In nucleotides, the CDR3 is TGTGCCAGCAGTTTAATTGGGACTAGCGGGATTCACGGGGAGCTGTTTTTT.

The CDR3: CASSGTRDYDTQYF. The CDR3 DNA reads as TGTGCCAGCAGTGGGACACGGGACTACGATACGCAGTATTTT. This rearrangement joins TRBV27 to TRBJ2-3, with D maybe TRBD2 (7 bases). CDR1 is MNHEY and CDR2 is SMNVEV in the germline V gene (reference sequence). The CDR3 is 14 amino acids. V was pared by 5 bases and J by 6 bases, with 15 bases between.

V gene TRBV6-5 combines with J gene TRBJ2-7, with 7 bases fitting TRBD1. V was pared by 6 bases and J by 3 bases, with 11 bases of the junction left unmatched. The germline CDR1 and CDR2 sequences are MNHEY and SVGAGI. This CDR3 contains 15 residues. The CDR3 loop reads CASRSLTGLYYEQYF. Written as DNA, the CDR3 is TGTGCCAGCAGATCCCTGACAGGGTTGTACTACGAGCAGTACTTC.

The gene calls are TRBV6-4 and TRBJ1-1; tentatively, D is TRBD1 (6 bases). V lost 3 bases and J 1 base, leaving 9 bases between the germline ends. The CDR3 is 14 amino acids. Germline V gene sequence: CDR1 MRHNA, CDR2 SNTAGT. CDR3 nucleotide sequence: TGTGCCAGCAGTGAGAAGGGGGGGAACACTGAAGCTTTCTTT. The encoded protein is CASSEKGGNTEAFF.

This chain connects TRBV29-1 to TRBJ1-2; D is perhaps TRBD1 (6 bases). Germline loops: CDR1 SQVTM, CDR2 ANQGSEA. V was shortened by 1 base and J by 8 bases, with 20 bases between the two germline ends. This CDR3 has 15 residues. CDR3: CSVEVGDIRGGGYTF. CDR3 in DNA: TGCAGCGTTGAAGTAGGAGATATCAGGGGCGGGGGCTACACCTTC.

The chain employs TRBV9 and TRBJ2-5; D is perhaps TRBD1 (5 bases). The CDR3 totals 15 residues. Germline values: CDR1 SGDLS, CDR2 YYNGEE. Trimming left V 0 bases short and J 5 bases short, with 14 bases between. The CDR3 protein is CASSVDVQVWETQYF. The CDR3 DNA sequence: TGTGCCAGCAGCGTAGACGTACAGGTATGGGAGACCCAGTACTTC.

The V and J genes are TRBV11-2 and TRBJ2-7; D tentatively reads TRBD1 or TRBD2 (5 bases each). This CDR3 region has 15 residues. The V gene's germline CDR1 is SGHAT and CDR2 FQNNGV. V was pared by 4 bases and J by 3 bases, with 16 bases between. The CDR3 DNA reads TGTGCCAGCAGCTGGGACGCGAGATCCCACTACGAGCAGTACTTC. This codes for CASSWDARSHYEQYF. Full variable domain (missing parts from reference TRBV11-2 and TRBJ2-7): EAGVAQSPRYKIIEKRQSVAFWCNPISGHATLYWYQQILGQGPKLLIQFQNNGVVDDSQLPKDRFSAERLKGVDSTLKIQPAKLEDSAVYLCASSWDARSHYEQYFGPGTRLTVT.

The J gene is TRBJ1-4, the V gene TRBV29-1, with a weak D call TRBD1 (6 bases). Germline V gene lookup returns CDR1 SQVTM and CDR2 ANQGSEA. There are 14 residues in the CDR3. Between the trimmed V and J ends, which lost 5 bases and 4 bases, there was a span of 14 bases. Here the CDR3 reads CSVNVRGFNEKLFF. The CDR3 DNA is TGCAGCGTTAATGTCAGGGGCTTTAATGAAAAACTGTTTTTT.

This chain links TRBV6-1 with TRBJ2-3, with 11 positions matching TRBD2. Germline V gives CDR1 MNHNS, CDR2 SASEGT. The CDR3 runs to 14 residues. The V and J ends lost 5 bases and 3 bases, in that order; junction bases with no gene match: 1. DNA for the CDR3: TGTGCCAGCAGTTTAGCGGGGGGGACAGATACGCAGTATTTT. As protein: CASSLAGGTDTQYF.

A note on this clone: The sample has other DNA sequences that encode this CDR3 too. CDR3 in amino acids: CASSLGHPYEQYF. DNA of the CDR3: TGCGCCAGCAGCTTGGGACACCCTTACGAGCAGTACTTC. The V call is TRBV5-1, the J call TRBJ2-7; D gene ambiguous. The CDR3 length is 13 residues. V dropped 0 bases and J dropped 4 bases, with 8 bases sitting between them. Germline V gene lookup returns CDR1 SGHRS and CDR2 YFSETQ.

This clone was detected once. CDR3 sequence reads: CASSPGEYYEQYF. The CDR3 coding sequence is TGCGCCAGCAGCCCCGGGGAGTACTACGAGCAGTACTTC. V is TRBV5-1 and J is TRBJ2-7; possibly TRBD2 for D (5 bases). The V gene's germline CDR1 is SGHRS and CDR2 YFSETQ. V was pared by 4 bases and J by 3 bases, with 11 bases between. The CDR3 is 13 amino acids.

The chain joins TRBV18 to TRBJ1-1; 9 nucleotides match TRBD1. The J segment lost 4 bases and the V segment lost 5 bases, leaving 8 bases of the junction unmatched. Per the germline V gene, CDR1 is KGHSH and CDR2 is LQKENI. This CDR3 region has 15 residues. The CDR3 region has the DNA TGTGCCAGCTCATTATTGACAGGGGGGTCCACTGAAGCTTTCTTT. Its translation is CASSLLTGGSTEAFF.

The CDR3 protein is CASSLFAVMADTQYF. Written as DNA, the CDR3 is TGTGCCAGCAGCTTATTTGCCGTAATGGCAGATACGCAGTATTTT. The J gene is TRBJ2-3, the V gene TRBV11-1, with unresolved D. This CDR3 has 15 amino acids. The ends were cut back, 2 bases at V and 4 bases at J, with 13 bases in the middle. Germline V gene data show CDR1 as SGHAT and CDR2 as FQDESV (reference sequence).

This chain uses TRBV6-1 with TRBJ2-7; D tentatively reads TRBD1 or TRBD2 (7 bases each). Per the germline V gene, CDR1 is MNHNS and CDR2 is SASEGT. Trimming cost V 10 bases and J 2 bases, with 12 bases left between them. The CDR3 sequence is 12 residues long. CDR3 region: CATRGGAYEQYF. The CDR3 region has the DNA TGTGCCACCAGGGGGGGCGCCTACGAGCAGTACTTC.

The rearrangement uses TRBV6-6 and TRBJ1-2; D not certain. CDR1 MNHNY and CDR2 SVGAGI come from the germline V gene (reference sequence). The CDR3 sequence is 14 residues long. The V end was cut by 0 bases, the J end by 3 bases, with 8 bases between. CDR3 coding DNA: TGTGCCAGCAGTTACTCGGCCGAGGACTATGGCTACACCTTC. Residues: CASSYSAEDYGYTF.

This chain joins TRBV9 and TRBJ2-3; 9 bases line up with TRBD1. CDR3 size: 18 residues. Trimming took 0 bases from V and 0 from J; bases not matched to a gene: 8. Germline V lookup: CDR1 SGDLS, CDR2 YYNGEE. The CDR3 DNA follows: TGTGCCAGCAGCGTAGCATCTTCGGGGACAGGGAGCACAGATACGCAGTATTTT. Its translation: CASSVASSGTGSTDTQYF.

The V call is TRBV19, the J call TRBJ2-7, with 7 bases matching TRBD1. V dropped 2 bases and J dropped 5; count of bases not matched to a gene: 6. This CDR3 is 14 amino acids long. Per the germline V gene, CDR1 is LNHDA and CDR2 is SQIVND (reference sequence). The CDR3, as DNA: TGTGCCAGTAGTATAAGGGGGCAGTCCAACGAGCAGTACTTC. This codes for CASSIRGQSNEQYF.

This rearrangement joins TRBV4-1 to TRBJ1-2; a weak D match, TRBD1 (5 bases). Germline V gives CDR1 MGHRA, CDR2 YSYEKL. The CDR3 is 15 residues long. The V gene lost 1 base and the J gene lost 1 base, with 10 bases spanning the gap. The CDR3 DNA reads TGCGCCAGCAGCCAAGTACCAGGGAGTAACTATGGCTACACCTTC. Translation gives CASSQVPGSNYGYTF.

V and J are TRBV4-1 and TRBJ2-3; D possibly uses TRBD1 or TRBD2 (5 bases each). Germline CDR1 is MGHRA and CDR2 is YSYEKL. Trimming pared 4 bases from V and 9 bases from J, leaving 11 bases between. This CDR3 spans 12 amino acids. CDR3 in DNA: TGCGCCAGCAGCCGGGACGGTTTAACGCAGTATTTT. Encoded protein: CASSRDGLTQYF.

This chain uses TRBV27 with TRBJ2-7, with D possibly matching TRBD1 (7 bases). This CDR3 is 14 amino acids long. Germline CDR1 MNHEY, CDR2 SMNVEV (reference sequence). With 3 bases removed from V and 5 bases from J, the gap between germline ends came to 14 bases. CDR3 loop: CASSFQGGVNEQYF. In DNA, the CDR3 is TGTGCCAGCAGTTTCCAGGGGGGAGTAAACGAGCAGTACTTC.

In its sample, this clone was seen once. The chain combines TRBV19 with TRBJ2-7; D not certain. CDR1 and CDR2 from the germline V gene are LNHDA and SQIVND (reference sequence). The CDR3 is 13 residues long. The V end lost 5 bases, the J end lost 0 bases, and 8 bases lay between the germline ends. For the CDR3, the DNA is TGTGCCAGTAGTTGGGCGTCCTCCTACGAGCAGTACTTC. Its translation is CASSWASSYEQYF.

With respect to this clone: The same CDR3 can be traced to other DNA sequences in this sample. J is TRBJ2-2 and V is TRBV5-4; tentatively, D is TRBD1 or TRBD2 (5 bases each). The germline CDR1 and CDR2 sequences are SGHNT and YYREEE (reference sequence). The V end was cut by 2 bases, the J end by 6 bases, with 8 bases between. There are 13 residues in the CDR3. The CDR3 coding sequence is TGTGCCAGCAGCTTTCAGGGAGCCGGGGAGCTGTTTTTT. Residues: CASSFQGAGELFF.

The chain joins TRBV4-3 to TRBJ2-5; 10 positions agree with TRBD2. The CDR3 length is 16 residues. J was trimmed by 2 bases and V by 0 bases; bases with no gene match: 3. Germline values: CDR1 LGHNA, CDR2 YSLEER. CDR3 amino acids: CASSQDASGSQETQYF. In DNA form, the CDR3 reads TGCGCCAGCAGCCAAGATGCTAGCGGGAGTCAAGAGACCCAGTACTTC.

The chain is built from TRBV28 and TRBJ2-7, with D possibly matching TRBD2 (6 bases). Germline-derived CDR1 and CDR2 are MDHEN and SYDVKM. Trimming removed 3 bases at V and 1 base at J, with 10 bases between. The CDR3 is made up of 14 amino acids. CDR3 sequence: CASSFHGGSYEQYF. As DNA, the CDR3 is TGTGCCAGCAGTTTCCACGGGGGTTCCTACGAGCAGTACTTC. The entire variable domain, with the rest obtained from reference TRBV28 and TRBJ2-7, is as follows: DVKVTQSSRYLVKRTGEKVFLECVQDMDHENMFWYRQDPGLGLRLIYFSYDVKMKEKGDIPEGYSVSREKKERFSLILESASTNQTSMYLCASSFHGGSYEQYFGPGTRLTVT.

V is TRBV10-2 and J is TRBJ2-1; D remains ambiguous. Trimming shortened V by 11 bases and J by 0 bases, and 11 bases separated the two germline ends. The CDR3 has 13 residues. Germline CDR1 reads WSHSY; CDR2 reads SAAADI. The CDR3 DNA reads TGCGCCGTCTTTATAAGCTCCTACAATGAGCAGTTCTTC. The encoded protein is CAVFISSYNEQFF.

The genes are TRBV7-6 and TRBJ2-3; maybe TRBD2 (7 bases). This CDR3 contains 14 residues. Germline CDR1 reads SGHVS; CDR2 reads FNYEAQ. V shed 4 bases and J shed 5 bases, with 13 bases lying between them. The CDR3 sequence: CASSSLGGVDTQYF. The CDR3 coding sequence is TGTGCCAGCAGCTCGCTAGGGGGGGTAGATACGCAGTATTTT.

The rearrangement links TRBV1 to TRBJ2-6; the table's D call TRBD1 went unverified against the DNA. TRBV1 is a pseudogene locus. The CDR3 length is 17 residues. For the CDR3, the DNA is TGCACCAGCAGCCATGTCAGTTTGTGCAGTCGGGCCAACGTCCTGACTTTC. As protein: CTSSHVSLCSRANVLTF.

About this clone: The same CDR3 arises from other DNA sequences in this sample as well. This chain joins TRBV13 and TRBJ2-3; the D is unclear. CDR1 and CDR2 from the germline V gene are PRHDT and FYEKMQ (reference sequence). Trimming shortened V by 0 bases and J by 4 bases, and 5 bases separated the two germline ends. The CDR3 has 13 residues. CDR3 bases: TGTGCCAGCAGCTTAGGAGGCTCAGATACGCAGTATTTT. This encodes CASSLGGSDTQYF.

The chain links TRBV7-9 to TRBJ2-7, with D perhaps TRBD2 (6 bases). V lost 1 base, J lost 0 bases, and 10 bases lay in between. The CDR3 spans 15 residues. CDR1 and CDR2 (germline): SEHNR, FQNEAQ (reference sequence). CDR3 in DNA: TGTGCCAGCAGCTTAGTCGTCGGGGGCTCCTACGAGCAGTACTTC. It is translated as CASSLVVGGSYEQYF.